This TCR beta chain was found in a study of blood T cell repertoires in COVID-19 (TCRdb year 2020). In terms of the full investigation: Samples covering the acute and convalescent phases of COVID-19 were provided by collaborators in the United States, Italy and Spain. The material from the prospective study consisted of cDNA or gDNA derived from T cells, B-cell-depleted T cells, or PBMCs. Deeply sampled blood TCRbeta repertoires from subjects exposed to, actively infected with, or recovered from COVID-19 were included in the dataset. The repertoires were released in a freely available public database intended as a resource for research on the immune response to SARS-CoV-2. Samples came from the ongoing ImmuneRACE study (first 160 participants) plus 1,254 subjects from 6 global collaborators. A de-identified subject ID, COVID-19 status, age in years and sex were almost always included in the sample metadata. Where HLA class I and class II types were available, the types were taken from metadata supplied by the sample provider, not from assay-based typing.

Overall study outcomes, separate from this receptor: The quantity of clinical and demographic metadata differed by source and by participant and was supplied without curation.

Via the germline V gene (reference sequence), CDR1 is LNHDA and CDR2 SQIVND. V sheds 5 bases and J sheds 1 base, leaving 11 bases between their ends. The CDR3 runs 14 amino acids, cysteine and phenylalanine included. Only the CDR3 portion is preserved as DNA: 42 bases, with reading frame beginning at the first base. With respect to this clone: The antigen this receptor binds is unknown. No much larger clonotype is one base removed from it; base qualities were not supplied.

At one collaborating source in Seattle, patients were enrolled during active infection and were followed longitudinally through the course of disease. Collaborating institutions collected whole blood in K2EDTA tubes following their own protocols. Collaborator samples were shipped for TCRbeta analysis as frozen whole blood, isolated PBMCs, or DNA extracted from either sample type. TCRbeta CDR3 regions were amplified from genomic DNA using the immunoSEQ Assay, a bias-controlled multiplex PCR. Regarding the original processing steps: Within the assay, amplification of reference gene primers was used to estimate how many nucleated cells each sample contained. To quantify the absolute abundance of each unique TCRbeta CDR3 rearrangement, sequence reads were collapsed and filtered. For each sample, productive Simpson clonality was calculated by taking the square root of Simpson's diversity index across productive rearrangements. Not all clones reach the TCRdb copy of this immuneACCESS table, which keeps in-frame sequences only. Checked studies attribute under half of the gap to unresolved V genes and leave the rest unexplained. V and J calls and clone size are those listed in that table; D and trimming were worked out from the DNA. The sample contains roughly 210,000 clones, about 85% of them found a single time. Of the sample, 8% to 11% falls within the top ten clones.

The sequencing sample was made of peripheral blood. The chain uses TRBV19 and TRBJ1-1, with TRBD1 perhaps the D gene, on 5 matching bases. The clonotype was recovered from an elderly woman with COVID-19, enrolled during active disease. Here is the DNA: TGTGCCAGTAGTCCCAGGGTGGGGAACACTGAAGCTTTCTTT. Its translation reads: CASSPRVGNTEAFF.